What follows are 24 T cell receptor beta chains derived from one specimen sequenced in a study of T cell repertoires in cytomegalovirus infection. TCRdb re-called the reads with MiXCR, one entry per CDR3 protein. The data contain 450,000 to 550,000 distinct CDR3 sequences, about 15% of them seen just once; the ten biggest clones take up roughly 25%. Sequenced input: CD8+ T cells from PBMCs. These receptors were taken from a human donor in good health (CMV status not recorded). Some clones in this sample may be carry-over from other donors' samples.

V usage is TRBV7-2 and J usage is TRBJ1-5, with a tentative D call TRBD1 (5 bases). This CDR3 has 15 amino acids. The germline V gene encodes CDR1 SGHTA and CDR2 FQGNSA. V lost 3 bases and J 6 bases, leaving 15 bases between the germline ends. CDR3 DNA: TGTGCCAGCAGCTTCGCCCTGGGGGTCATTCAGCCCCAGCATTTT. Protein: CASSFALGVIQPQHF.

This clonotype has ten or more counts. The gene calls are TRBV12-3 or TRBV12-4 and TRBJ1-5, with D maybe TRBD1 (5 bases). This CDR3 has 16 amino acids. With 6 bases removed from V and 3 bases from J, the gap between germline ends came to 18 bases. The CDR3 nucleotides are TGTGCCAGCAGCCCACCCCCGGGGGAAGACAATCAGCCCCAGCATTTT. Amino acid sequence: CASSPPPGEDNQPQHF.

V usage is TRBV29-1 and J usage is TRBJ2-1, with D perhaps matching TRBD1 (6 bases). CDR1 SQVTM and CDR2 ANQGSEA come from the germline V gene. The CDR3 runs 15 residues. V was clipped by 7 bases and J by 0 bases, with 16 bases between them. The CDR3 is CSALMGASSYNEQFF. The CDR3 region has the DNA TGCAGCGCCTTAATGGGGGCGAGCTCCTACAATGAGCAGTTCTTC.

The chain has TRBV12-3 or TRBV12-4 and TRBJ2-1; 10 bases agree with TRBD2. The CDR3 loop spans 15 amino acids. Unmatched junction bases numbered 7, after V lost 5 bases and J lost 6 bases. The DNA of the CDR3 is TGTGCCAGCAGTCCAGTAGCGGGGGGTTTCAATGAGCAGTTCTTC. Amino acids: CASSPVAGGFNEQFF.

This clonotype has at least ten counts. This chain links TRBV27 with TRBJ2-3; D uncertain. The CDR3 is made up of 15 amino acids. Trimming stripped 0 bases from V and 4 bases from J, with 11 bases between. Germline loops: CDR1 MNHEY, CDR2 SMNVEV (reference sequence). The CDR3 DNA is TGTGCCAGCAGTTTATCGTCCGGCTCCGCAGATACGCAGTATTTT. It specifies CASSLSSGSADTQYF.

This clonotype was counted a few times. This chain joins TRBV7-3 and TRBJ2-1; TRBD2 matches 10 bases. CDR1 and CDR2 from the germline V gene are SGHTA and FQGTGA. The CDR3 runs to 12 residues. Germline trimming cut 5 bases from V and 10 bases from J; bases unmatched to any gene: 2. The CDR3 DNA sequence: TGTGCCAGCAGCGAACTAGCGGGGGAGCAGTTCTTC. Amino acid sequence: CASSELAGEQFF.

This clonotype appeared many times. This rearrangement joins TRBV14 to TRBJ1-5; D gene ambiguous. CDR1 and CDR2 (germline): SGHDN, FVKESK. CDR3 length: 12 amino acids. V was clipped by 4 bases and J by 7 bases, with 8 bases between them. CDR3 protein: CASSRGKQPQHF. The CDR3 DNA sequence: TGTGCCAGCAGCCGAGGAAAGCAGCCCCAGCATTTT.

The chain joins TRBV6-1 to TRBJ1-1; D gene ambiguous. The CDR3 has 14 amino acids. The V end lost 4 bases, the J end lost 0 bases, and 9 bases lay between the germline ends. Germline V lookup: CDR1 MNHNS, CDR2 SASEGT. The CDR3 bases are TGTGCCAGCAGTGTAACAGCTATGAACACTGAAGCTTTCTTT. Amino acids: CASSVTAMNTEAFF.

This clonotype came up many times. The chain couples TRBV19 to TRBJ1-5, with TRBD1 identical over 8 bases. J gave up 3 bases and V 7 bases, and 11 bases lay outside the gene matches. The CDR3 totals 16 residues. Germline CDR1 and CDR2: LNHDA and SQIVND (reference sequence). Here the CDR3 reads CASTSDRALLNQPQHF. The DNA of the CDR3 is TGTGCCAGTACCTCGGACAGGGCCCTCCTCAATCAGCCCCAGCATTTT.

Of note for this clonotype: This may come from a read error, since a much larger clone is one base off. CDR3 protein: CASSQYSRYNGQFF. The CDR3 region has the DNA TGTGCCAGCAGCCAATATAGCCGGTACAATGGGCAGTTCTTC. V usage is TRBV14 and J usage is TRBJ2-1; no clear D gene. This CDR3 is 14 amino acids long. The germline V gene has CDR1 SGHDN and CDR2 FVKESK.

In its sample, this clonotype was seen many times. The V call is TRBV7-6, the J call TRBJ2-5; D gene uncertain. The CDR3 spans 12 residues. V was cut by 5 bases and J by 5 bases, with 9 bases left in between. Per germline, CDR1 SGHVS and CDR2 FNYEAQ. CDR3: CASSTERETQYF. The DNA of the CDR3 is TGTGCCAGCAGCACCGAACGGGAGACCCAGTACTTC.

The V and J genes are TRBV15 and TRBJ2-7; possibly TRBD1 for D (5 bases). Deletions cut 3 bases from V and 4 bases from J, with 19 bases between. Germline-derived CDR1 and CDR2 are LNHNV and YYDKDF (reference sequence). This CDR3 has 16 amino acids. Here the CDR3 DNA reads TGTGCCACCAGCAGCACTCAGCTGGCAGGGCGATACGAGCAGTACTTC. Its protein is CATSSTQLAGRYEQYF.

This clonotype has just a few counts. This sequence joins TRBV28 and TRBJ2-7, with 13 bases lining up with TRBD2. The ends lost 2 bases at V and 0 bases at J; junction bases unmatched: 16. The length of the CDR3 is 21 residues. The germline gives CDR1 MDHEN, CDR2 SYDVKM. The CDR3 loop reads CASSLPPTTSGRVRNSYEQYF. DNA for the CDR3: TGTGCCAGCAGTTTACCCCCGACAACTAGCGGGAGGGTCCGCAACTCCTACGAGCAGTACTTC.

This clonotype was picked up a small number of times. The chain is built from TRBV12-5 and TRBJ2-7, with D perhaps TRBD1 or TRBD2 (5 bases each). The length of the CDR3 is 14 residues. The germline V gene encodes CDR1 LGHNT and CDR2 FRNRAP. Trimming took 3 bases from V and 2 from J, leaving 11 bases between them. The CDR3 region is CASGLNGATYEQYF. As DNA, the CDR3 is TGTGCTAGTGGTTTAAACGGGGCTACCTACGAGCAGTACTTC.

This clonotype was recorded at least ten times. V gene TRBV12-5 combines with J gene TRBJ1-5; D perhaps matches TRBD1 (5 bases). Trimming removed 7 bases at V and 4 bases at J, with 11 bases between. CDR1 and CDR2 (germline): LGHNT, FRNRAP. This CDR3 region has 13 residues. DNA of the CDR3: TGTGCTAGTGCCACAGGTATTAATCAGCCCCAGCATTTT. Translating it yields CASATGINQPQHF.

This clonotype was detected many times. The chain carries TRBV10-3 and TRBJ2-7, with D uncertain. The V end lost 2 bases, the J end lost 2 bases, and 7 bases lay between the germline ends. The CDR3 is 13 residues long. Germline V CDR1 and CDR2: ENHRY, SYGVKD. This CDR3 is CAISEDGTYEQYF. CDR3 nucleotide sequence: TGTGCCATCAGTGAGGACGGAACCTACGAGCAGTACTTC.

This chain connects TRBV5-1 to TRBJ2-7, with D perhaps matching TRBD1 (5 bases). Germline lookup yields CDR1 SGHRS and CDR2 YFSETQ. The length of the CDR3 is 16 residues. Trimming took off 5 bases at V and 0 bases at J, with 18 bases between the two ends. The CDR3 here is CASSFGPADTSYEQYF. DNA for the CDR3: TGCGCCAGCAGTTTCGGCCCGGCGGACACCTCCTACGAGCAGTACTTC.

The sample holds many counts of this clonotype. The chain employs TRBV7-2 and TRBJ2-1, with 7 bases fitting TRBD1. After removal of 4 bases from V and 3 bases from J, the junction contained 3 bases not matched to a gene. The CDR3 has 14 amino acids. CDR1 SGHTA and CDR2 FQGNSA come from the germline V gene. CDR3 bases: TGTGCCAGCAGCTCAGCAGGGGGCTACAATGAGCAGTTCTTC. Its translation is CASSSAGGYNEQFF.

This clonotype was recorded at least ten times. DNA for the CDR3: TGTGCCAGCAGTTCTATGAGAACTAATGAAAAACTGTTTTTT. Its protein product is CASSSMRTNEKLFF. This chain uses TRBV27 with TRBJ1-4, with no clear D. This CDR3 contains 14 residues. Trimming removed 4 bases at V and 1 base at J, with 7 bases between. The germline gives CDR1 MNHEY, CDR2 SMNVEV (reference sequence).

There are many counts of this clonotype. The chain employs TRBV27 and TRBJ2-4, with TRBD2 matching 8 bases. In germline, CDR1 is MNHEY, CDR2 SMNVEV (reference sequence). The CDR3 is 18 residues long. J lost 6 bases, V lost 0 bases, and 13 bases had no gene match. The CDR3 coding sequence is TGTGCCAGCAGTTTATCGATACCAGCGGGGGCCCCGGGAAACATTCAGTACTTC. Amino acid sequence: CASSLSIPAGAPGNIQYF.

This clonotype showed up many times. The J gene is TRBJ1-1, the V gene TRBV12-3 or TRBV12-4; D not certain. This CDR3 has 13 residues. Trimming removed 7 bases at V and 1 base at J, with 10 bases between. The CDR3 here is CASTYWGNTEAFF. The CDR3 region has the DNA TGTGCCAGCACCTACTGGGGGAACACTGAAGCTTTCTTT.

This clonotype was counted at least ten times. The V call is TRBV7-9, the J call TRBJ1-1, with D possibly matching TRBD1 (6 bases). Deletions cut 6 bases from V and 1 base from J, with 15 bases between. Germline V gene lookup returns CDR1 SEHNR and CDR2 FQNEAQ (reference sequence). The CDR3 loop spans 15 amino acids. CDR3 amino acids: CASRLRDTSNTEAFF. CDR3 in DNA: TGTGCCAGCAGACTACGGGACACGTCGAACACTGAAGCTTTCTTT. Filled out from reference TRBV7-9 and TRBJ1-1, the complete variable domain reads DTGVSQNPRHKITKRGQNVTFRCDPISEHNRLYWYRQTLGQGPEFLTYFQNEAQLEKSRLLSDRFSAERPKGSFSTLEIQRTEQGDSAMYLCASRLRDTSNTEAFFGQGTRLTVV.

This clonotype was counted a few times. The chain combines TRBV18 with TRBJ1-2; D perhaps matches TRBD1 (6 bases). This CDR3 has 14 amino acids. Looked up from germline, CDR1 is KGHSH and CDR2 is LQKENI. V was clipped by 2 bases and J by 4 bases, with 11 bases between them. The CDR3 sequence: CASSPEQGSYGYTF. The CDR3 nucleotides are TGTGCCAGCTCACCAGAACAGGGTAGCTATGGCTACACCTTC.

This clonotype was detected many times. The CDR3: CASSPRTANYEQYF. CDR3 nucleotide sequence: TGTGCCAGCAGCCCAAGGACAGCAAACTACGAGCAGTACTTC. The chain couples TRBV7-8 to TRBJ2-7, with a weak D call TRBD1 (6 bases). The CDR3 runs to 14 residues. Germline CDR1 and CDR2: SGHVS and FQNEAQ. V lost 5 bases and J lost 3, with 14 bases in between.